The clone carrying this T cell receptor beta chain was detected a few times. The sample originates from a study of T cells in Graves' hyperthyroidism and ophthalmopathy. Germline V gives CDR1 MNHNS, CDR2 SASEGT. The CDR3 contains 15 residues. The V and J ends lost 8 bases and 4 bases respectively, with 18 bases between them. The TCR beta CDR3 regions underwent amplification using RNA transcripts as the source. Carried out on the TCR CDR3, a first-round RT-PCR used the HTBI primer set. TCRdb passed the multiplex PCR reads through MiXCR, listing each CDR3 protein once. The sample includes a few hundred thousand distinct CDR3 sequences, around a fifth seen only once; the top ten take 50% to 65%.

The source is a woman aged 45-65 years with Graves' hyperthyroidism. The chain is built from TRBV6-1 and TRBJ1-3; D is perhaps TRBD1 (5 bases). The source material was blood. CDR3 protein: CASGGRASEGNTIYF. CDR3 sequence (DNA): TGTGCCAGCGGGGGTAGGGCTTCGGAAGGAAACACCATATATTTT.